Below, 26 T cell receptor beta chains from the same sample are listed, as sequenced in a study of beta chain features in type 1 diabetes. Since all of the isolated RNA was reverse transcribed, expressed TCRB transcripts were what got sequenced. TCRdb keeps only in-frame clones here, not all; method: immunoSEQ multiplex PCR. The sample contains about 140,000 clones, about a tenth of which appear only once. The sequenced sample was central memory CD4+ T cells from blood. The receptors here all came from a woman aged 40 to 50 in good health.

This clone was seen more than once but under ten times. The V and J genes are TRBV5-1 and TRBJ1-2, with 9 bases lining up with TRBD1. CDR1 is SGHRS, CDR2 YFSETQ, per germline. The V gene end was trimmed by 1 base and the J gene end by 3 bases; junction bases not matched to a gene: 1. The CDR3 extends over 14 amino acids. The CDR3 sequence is CASSLRTGDYGYTF. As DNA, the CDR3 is TGCGCCAGCAGCTTGAGGACAGGGGACTATGGCTACACCTTC.

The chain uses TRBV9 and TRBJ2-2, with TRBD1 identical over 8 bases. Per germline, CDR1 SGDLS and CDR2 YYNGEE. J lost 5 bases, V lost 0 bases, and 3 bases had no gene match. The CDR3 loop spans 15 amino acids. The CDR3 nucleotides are TGTGCCAGCAGCGTAGCTACAGGGGGGACCGGGGAGCTGTTTTTT. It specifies CASSVATGGTGELFF.

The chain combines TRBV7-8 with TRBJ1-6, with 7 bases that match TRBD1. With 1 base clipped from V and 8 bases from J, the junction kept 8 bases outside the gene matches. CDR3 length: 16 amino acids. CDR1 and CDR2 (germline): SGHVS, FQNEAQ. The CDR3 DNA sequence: TGTGCCAGCAGCTTAGATGGAGGGGGCATTTATTCACCCCTCCACTTT. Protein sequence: CASSLDGGGIYSPLHF.

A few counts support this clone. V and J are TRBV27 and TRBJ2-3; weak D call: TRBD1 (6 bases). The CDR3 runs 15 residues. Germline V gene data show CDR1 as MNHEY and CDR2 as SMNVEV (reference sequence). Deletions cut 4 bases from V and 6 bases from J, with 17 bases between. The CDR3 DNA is TGTGCCAGCAGTTATACAACCACAGGGATGGATACGCAGTATTTT. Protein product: CASSYTTTGMDTQYF.

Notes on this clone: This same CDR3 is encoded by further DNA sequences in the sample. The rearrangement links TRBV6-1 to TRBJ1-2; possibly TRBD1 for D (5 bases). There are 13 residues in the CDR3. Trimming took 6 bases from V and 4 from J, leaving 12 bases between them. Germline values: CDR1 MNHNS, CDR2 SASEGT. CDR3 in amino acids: CASRPGQGYGYTF. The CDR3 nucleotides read TGTGCCAGCAGGCCAGGGCAGGGCTATGGCTACACCTTC.

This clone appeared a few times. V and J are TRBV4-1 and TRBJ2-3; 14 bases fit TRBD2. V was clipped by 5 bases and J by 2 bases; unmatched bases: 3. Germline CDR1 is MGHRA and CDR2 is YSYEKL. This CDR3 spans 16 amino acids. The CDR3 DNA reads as TGCGCCAGCAGCGGACTAGCGGGGGGCGCCACAGATACGCAGTATTTT. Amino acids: CASSGLAGGATDTQYF.

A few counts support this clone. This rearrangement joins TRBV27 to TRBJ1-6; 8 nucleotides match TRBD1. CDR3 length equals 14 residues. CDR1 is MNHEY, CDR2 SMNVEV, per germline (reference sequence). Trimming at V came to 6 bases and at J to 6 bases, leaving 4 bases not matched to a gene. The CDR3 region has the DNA TGTGCCAGCAGGGTCGGACAGGGTAATTCACCCCTCCACTTT. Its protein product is CASRVGQGNSPLHF.

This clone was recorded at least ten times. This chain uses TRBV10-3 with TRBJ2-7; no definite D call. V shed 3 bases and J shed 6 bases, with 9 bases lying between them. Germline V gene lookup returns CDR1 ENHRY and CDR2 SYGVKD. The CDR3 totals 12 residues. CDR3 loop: CAISESPIEQYF. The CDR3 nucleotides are TGTGCCATCAGTGAATCCCCCATCGAGCAGTACTTC.

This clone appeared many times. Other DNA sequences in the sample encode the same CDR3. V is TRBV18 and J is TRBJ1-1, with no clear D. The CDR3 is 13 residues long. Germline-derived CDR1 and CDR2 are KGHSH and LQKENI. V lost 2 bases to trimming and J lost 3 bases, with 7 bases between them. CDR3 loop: CASSPGVDTEAFF. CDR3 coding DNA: TGTGCCAGCTCACCAGGAGTAGACACTGAAGCTTTCTTT. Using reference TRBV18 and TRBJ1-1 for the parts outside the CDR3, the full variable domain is NAGVMQNPRHLVRRRGQEARLRCSPMKGHSHVYWYRQLPEEGLKFMVYLQKENIIDESGMPKERFSAEFPKEGPSILRIQQVVRGDSAAYFCASSPGVDTEAFFGQGTRLTVV.

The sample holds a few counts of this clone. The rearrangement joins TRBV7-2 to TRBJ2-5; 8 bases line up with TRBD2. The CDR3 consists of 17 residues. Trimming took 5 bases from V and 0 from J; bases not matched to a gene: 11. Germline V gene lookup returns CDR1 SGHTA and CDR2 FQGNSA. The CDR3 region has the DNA TGTGCCAGCAGCCAAGTAGGCGGGGGGACGTACCAAGAGACCCAGTACTTC. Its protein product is CASSQVGGGTYQETQYF. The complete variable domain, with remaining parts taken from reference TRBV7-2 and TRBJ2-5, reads GAGVSQSPSNKVTEKGKDVELRCDPISGHTALYWYRQSLGQGLEFLIYFQGNSAPDKSGLPSDRFSAERTGGSVSTLTIQRTQQEDSAVYLCASSQVGGGTYQETQYFGPGTRLLVL.

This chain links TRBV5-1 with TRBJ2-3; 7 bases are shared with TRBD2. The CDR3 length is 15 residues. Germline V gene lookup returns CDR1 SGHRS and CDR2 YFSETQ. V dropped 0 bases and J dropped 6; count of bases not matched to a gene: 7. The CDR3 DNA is TGCGCCAGCAGCTTGGAAGGGAGGGATGCGGATACGCAGTATTTT. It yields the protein CASSLEGRDADTQYF.

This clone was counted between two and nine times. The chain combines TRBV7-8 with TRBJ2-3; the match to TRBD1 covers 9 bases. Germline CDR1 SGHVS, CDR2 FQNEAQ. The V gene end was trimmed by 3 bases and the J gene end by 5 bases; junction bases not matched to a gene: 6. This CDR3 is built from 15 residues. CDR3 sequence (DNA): TGTGCCAGCAGCTTCGGGACAGGGTTCAGAGATACGCAGTATTTT. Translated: CASSFGTGFRDTQYF.

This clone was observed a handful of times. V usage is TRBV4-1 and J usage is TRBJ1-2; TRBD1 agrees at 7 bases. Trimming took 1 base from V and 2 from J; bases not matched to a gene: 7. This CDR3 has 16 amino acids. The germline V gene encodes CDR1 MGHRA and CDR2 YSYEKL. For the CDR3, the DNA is TGCGCCAGCAGCCAAGCTGGGCGGACAGGAAACTATGGCTACACCTTC. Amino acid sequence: CASSQAGRTGNYGYTF.

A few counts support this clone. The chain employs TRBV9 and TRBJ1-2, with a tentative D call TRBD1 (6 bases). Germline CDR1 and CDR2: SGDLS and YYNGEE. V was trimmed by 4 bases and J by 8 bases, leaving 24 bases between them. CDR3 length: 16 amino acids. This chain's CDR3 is CASSPVTLQGLRGYTF. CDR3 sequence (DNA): TGTGCCAGCAGCCCAGTCACACTTCAGGGGCTCCGAGGCTACACCTTC. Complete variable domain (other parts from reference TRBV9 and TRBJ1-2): DSGVTQTPKHLITATGQRVTLRCSPRSGDLSVYWYQQSLDQGLQFLIQYYNGEERAKGNILERFSAQQFPDLHSELNLSSLELGDSALYFCASSPVTLQGLRGYTFGSGTRLTVV.

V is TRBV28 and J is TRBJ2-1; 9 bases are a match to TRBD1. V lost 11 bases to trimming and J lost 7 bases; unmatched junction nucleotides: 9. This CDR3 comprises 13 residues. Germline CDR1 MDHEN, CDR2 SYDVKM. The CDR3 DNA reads TGTGCCTACCGGGACAGGGTTGTGAATGAGCAGTTCTTC. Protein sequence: CAYRDRVVNEQFF.

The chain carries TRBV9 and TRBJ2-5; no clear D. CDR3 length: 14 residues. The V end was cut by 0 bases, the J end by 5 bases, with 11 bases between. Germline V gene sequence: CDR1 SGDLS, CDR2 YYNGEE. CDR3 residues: CASSVETNGETQYF. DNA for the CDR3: TGTGCCAGCAGCGTAGAAACAAACGGGGAGACCCAGTACTTC.

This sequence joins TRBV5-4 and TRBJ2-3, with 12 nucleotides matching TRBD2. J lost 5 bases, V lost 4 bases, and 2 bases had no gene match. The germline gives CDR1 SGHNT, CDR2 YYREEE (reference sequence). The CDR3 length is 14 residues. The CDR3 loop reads CASSPGLAGDTQYF. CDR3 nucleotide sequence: TGTGCCAGCAGCCCGGGACTAGCGGGAGATACGCAGTATTTT.

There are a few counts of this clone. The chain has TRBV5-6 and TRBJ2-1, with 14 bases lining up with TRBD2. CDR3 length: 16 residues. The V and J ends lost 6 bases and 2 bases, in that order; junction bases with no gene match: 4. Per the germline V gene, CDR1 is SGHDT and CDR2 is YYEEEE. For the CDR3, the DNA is TGTGCCAGCACCCCGACTAGCGGGGGGGCCTACAATGAGCAGTTCTTC. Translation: CASTPTSGGAYNEQFF.

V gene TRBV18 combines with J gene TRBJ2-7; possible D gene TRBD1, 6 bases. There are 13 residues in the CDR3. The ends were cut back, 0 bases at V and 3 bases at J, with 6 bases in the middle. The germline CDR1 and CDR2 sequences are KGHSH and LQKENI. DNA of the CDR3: TGTGCCAGCTCACCACCGGACAGCTACGAGCAGTACTTC. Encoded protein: CASSPPDSYEQYF.

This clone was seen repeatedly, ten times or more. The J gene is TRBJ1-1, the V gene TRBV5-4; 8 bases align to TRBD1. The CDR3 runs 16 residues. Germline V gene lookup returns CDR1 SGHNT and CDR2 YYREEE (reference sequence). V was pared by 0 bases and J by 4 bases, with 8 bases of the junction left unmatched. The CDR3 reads CASSLDPDRVTTEAFF. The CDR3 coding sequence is TGTGCCAGCAGCTTGGACCCGGACAGGGTGACCACTGAAGCTTTCTTT.

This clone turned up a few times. CDR3 sequence (DNA): TGTGCCAGCAGTAATCAGGGTGGCTACACCTTC. Protein sequence: CASSNQGGYTF. The chain employs TRBV6-5 and TRBJ1-2, with TRBD1 as a possible D gene (5 bases). Germline lookup yields CDR1 MNHEY and CDR2 SVGAGI. V was cut by 5 bases and J by 7 bases, with 8 bases left in between. The CDR3 has 11 amino acids.

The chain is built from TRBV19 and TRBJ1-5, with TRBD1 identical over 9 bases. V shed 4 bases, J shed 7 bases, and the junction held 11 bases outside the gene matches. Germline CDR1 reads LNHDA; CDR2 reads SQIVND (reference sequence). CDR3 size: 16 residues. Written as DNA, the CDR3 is TGTGCCAGTAGTAGCGGGACAGGGCACGTAAGCCAGCCCCAGCATTTT. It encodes CASSSGTGHVSQPQHF.

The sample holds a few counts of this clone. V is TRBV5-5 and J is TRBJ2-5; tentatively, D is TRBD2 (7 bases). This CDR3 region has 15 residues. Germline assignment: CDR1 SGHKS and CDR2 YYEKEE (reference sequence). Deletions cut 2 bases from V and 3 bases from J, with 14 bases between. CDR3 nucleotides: TGTGCCAGCAGCTTCGGGGGGCCGCTCGAAGAGACCCAGTACTTC. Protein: CASSFGGPLEETQYF.

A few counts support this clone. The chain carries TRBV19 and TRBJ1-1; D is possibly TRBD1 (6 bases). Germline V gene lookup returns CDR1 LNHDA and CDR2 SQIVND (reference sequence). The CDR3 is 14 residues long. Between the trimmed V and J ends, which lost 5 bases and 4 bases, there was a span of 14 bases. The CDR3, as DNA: TGTGCCAGTAGTGATAGAGGGGGTGGCACTGAAGCTTTCTTT. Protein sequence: CASSDRGGGTEAFF.

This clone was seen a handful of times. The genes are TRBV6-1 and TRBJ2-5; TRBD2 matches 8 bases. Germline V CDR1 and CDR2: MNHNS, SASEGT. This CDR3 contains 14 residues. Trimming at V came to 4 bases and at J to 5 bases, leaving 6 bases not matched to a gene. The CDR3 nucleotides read TGTGCCAGCAGTGGGGACGGGGGGGCGGAGACCCAGTACTTC. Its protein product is CASSGDGGAETQYF.

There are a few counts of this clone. The CDR3 here is CASTTMNTEAFF. CDR3 sequence (DNA): TGTGCCAGTACTACGATGAACACTGAAGCTTTCTTT. The rearrangement joins TRBV19 to TRBJ1-1; D gene unclear. CDR1 is LNHDA, CDR2 SQIVND, per germline (reference sequence). The V end lost 7 bases, the J end lost 0 bases, and 6 bases lay between the germline ends. There are 12 residues in the CDR3.